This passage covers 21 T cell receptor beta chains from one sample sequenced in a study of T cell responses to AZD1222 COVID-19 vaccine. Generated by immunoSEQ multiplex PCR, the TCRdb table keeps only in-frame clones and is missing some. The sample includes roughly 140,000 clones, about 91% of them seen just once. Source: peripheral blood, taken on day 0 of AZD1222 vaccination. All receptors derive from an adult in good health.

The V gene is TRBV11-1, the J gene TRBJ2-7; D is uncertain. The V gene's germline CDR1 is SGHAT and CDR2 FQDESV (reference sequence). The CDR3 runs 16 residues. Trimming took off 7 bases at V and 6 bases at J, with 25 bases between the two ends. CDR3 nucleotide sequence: TGTGCCAGCAACGTCCTGGGCACAGATGGGCCTGGCGAGCAGTACTTC. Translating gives CASNVLGTDGPGEQYF.

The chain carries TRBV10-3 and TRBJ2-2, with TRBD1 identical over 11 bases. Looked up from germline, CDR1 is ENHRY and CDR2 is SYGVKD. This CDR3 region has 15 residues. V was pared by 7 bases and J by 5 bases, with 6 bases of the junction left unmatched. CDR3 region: CAIMGTGGNTGELFF. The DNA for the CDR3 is TGTGCCATCATGGGGACAGGGGGAAATACCGGGGAGCTGTTTTTT.

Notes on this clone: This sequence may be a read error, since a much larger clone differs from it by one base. CDR3 amino acids: CASSLGRGGYEQYF. Here the CDR3 DNA reads TGTGCCAGCAGCCTCGGGAGAGGGGGCTACGAGCAGTACTTC. The genes are TRBV3-1 (or the pseudogene TRBV3-2) and TRBJ2-7; either TRBD1 or TRBD2 may fit D (6 bases each). Trimming removed 4 bases from V and 3 bases from J, with 13 bases in between. CDR1 and CDR2 (germline): LGHDT, YNNKEL (reference sequence). The CDR3 has 14 amino acids.

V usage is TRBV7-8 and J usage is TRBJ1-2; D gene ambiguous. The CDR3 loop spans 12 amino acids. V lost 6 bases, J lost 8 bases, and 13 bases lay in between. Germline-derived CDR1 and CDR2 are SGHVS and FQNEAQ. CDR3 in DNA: TGTGCCAGCAGTTTCCTCTCCGGAGGCTACACCTTC. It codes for CASSFLSGGYTF.

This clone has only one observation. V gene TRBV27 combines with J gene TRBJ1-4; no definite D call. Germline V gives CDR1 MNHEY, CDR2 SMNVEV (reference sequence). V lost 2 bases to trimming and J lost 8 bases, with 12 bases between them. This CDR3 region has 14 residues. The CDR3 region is CASSLRYPPEKLFF. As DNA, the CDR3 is TGTGCCAGCAGTTTACGCTACCCACCCGAAAAACTGTTTTTT.

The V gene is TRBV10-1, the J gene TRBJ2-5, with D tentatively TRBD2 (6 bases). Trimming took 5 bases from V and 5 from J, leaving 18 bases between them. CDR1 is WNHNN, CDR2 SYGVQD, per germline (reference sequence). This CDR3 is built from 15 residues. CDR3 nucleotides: TGCGCCAGCAGTTGGACGAGCGGAGGGAGGGAGACCCAGTACTTC. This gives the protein CASSWTSGGRETQYF.

The CDR3 DNA reads as TGCGCCAGCAGCTTGGCGGGAGTCCGGGGGAACTATGGCTACACCTTC. It is translated as CASSLAGVRGNYGYTF. The chain has TRBV5-1 and TRBJ1-2; weak D call: TRBD1 (5 bases). This CDR3 is built from 16 residues. Per the germline V gene, CDR1 is SGHRS and CDR2 is YFSETQ. Between the trimmed V and J ends, which lost 0 bases and 2 bases, there was a span of 14 bases.

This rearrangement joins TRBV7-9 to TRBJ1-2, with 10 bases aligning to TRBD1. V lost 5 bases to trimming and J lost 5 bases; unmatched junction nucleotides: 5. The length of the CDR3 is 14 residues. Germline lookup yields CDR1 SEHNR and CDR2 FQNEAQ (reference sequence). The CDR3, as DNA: TGTGCCAGCAGCAAGACAGGGGGCGGATATGGCTACACCTTC. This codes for CASSKTGGGYGYTF.

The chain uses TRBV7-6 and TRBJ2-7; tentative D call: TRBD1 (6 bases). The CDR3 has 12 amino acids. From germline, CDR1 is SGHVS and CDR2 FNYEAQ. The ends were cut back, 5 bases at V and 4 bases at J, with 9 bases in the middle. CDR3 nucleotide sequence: TGTGCCAGCAGCCCAGGGGAGTACGAGCAGTACTTC. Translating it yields CASSPGEYEQYF.

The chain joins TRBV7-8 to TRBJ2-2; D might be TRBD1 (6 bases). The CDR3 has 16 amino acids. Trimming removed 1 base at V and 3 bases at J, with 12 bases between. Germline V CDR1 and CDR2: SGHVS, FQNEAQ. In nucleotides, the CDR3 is TGTGCCAGCAGCTTAGATCGGACAGCGTACACCGGGGAGCTGTTTTTT. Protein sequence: CASSLDRTAYTGELFF.

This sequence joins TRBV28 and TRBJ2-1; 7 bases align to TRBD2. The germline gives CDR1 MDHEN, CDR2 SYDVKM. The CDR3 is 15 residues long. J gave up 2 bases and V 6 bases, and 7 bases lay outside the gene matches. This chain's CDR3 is CASRASGTPYNEQFF. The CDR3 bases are TGTGCCAGCAGGGCGAGCGGGACTCCCTACAATGAGCAGTTCTTC.

In nucleotides, the CDR3 is TGTGCCAGCAGTGACCCACCGGGACACCGTACCCCCAATCAGCCCCAGCATTTT. Its protein is CASSDPPGHRTPNQPQHF. The chain uses TRBV6-4 and TRBJ1-5; a possible D gene is TRBD1 (6 bases). This CDR3 is built from 18 residues. V gave up 2 bases and J gave up 3 bases, with 20 bases separating them. Germline V lookup: CDR1 MRHNA, CDR2 SNTAGT.

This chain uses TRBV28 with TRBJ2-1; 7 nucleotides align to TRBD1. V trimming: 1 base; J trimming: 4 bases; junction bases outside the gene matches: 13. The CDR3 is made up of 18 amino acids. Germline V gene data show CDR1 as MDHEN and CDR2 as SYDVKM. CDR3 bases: TGTGCCAGCAGTTTATCTGATCCGGTGAGGGGGCGATACAATGAGCAGTTCTTC. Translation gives CASSLSDPVRGRYNEQFF.

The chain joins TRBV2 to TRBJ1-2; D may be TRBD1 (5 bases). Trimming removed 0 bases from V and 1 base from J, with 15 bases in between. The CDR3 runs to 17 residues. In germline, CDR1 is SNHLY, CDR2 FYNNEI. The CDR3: CASSEALGRGRNYGYTF. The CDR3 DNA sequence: TGTGCCAGCAGTGAAGCGCTTGGTAGGGGCCGTAACTATGGCTACACCTTC.

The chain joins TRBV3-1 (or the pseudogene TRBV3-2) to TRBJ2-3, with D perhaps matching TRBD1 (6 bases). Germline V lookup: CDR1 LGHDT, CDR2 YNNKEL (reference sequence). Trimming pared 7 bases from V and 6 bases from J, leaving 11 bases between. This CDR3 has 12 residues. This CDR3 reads CASKRGSDTQYF. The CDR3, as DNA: TGTGCCAGCAAAAGGGGGTCGGATACGCAGTATTTT.

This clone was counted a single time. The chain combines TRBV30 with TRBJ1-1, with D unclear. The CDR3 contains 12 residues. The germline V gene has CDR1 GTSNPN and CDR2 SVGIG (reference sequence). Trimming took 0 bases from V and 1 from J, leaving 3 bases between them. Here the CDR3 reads CAWSVGNTEAFF. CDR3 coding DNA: TGTGCCTGGAGTGTAGGGAACACTGAAGCTTTCTTT.

The DNA for the CDR3 is TGTGCCAGCAGTTCAGACGCCGACTATGGCTACACCTTC. Translating it yields CASSSDADYGYTF. The chain links TRBV27 to TRBJ1-2, with D uncertain. The CDR3 contains 13 residues. The V gene's germline CDR1 is MNHEY and CDR2 SMNVEV (reference sequence). The germline V and J ends were trimmed by 4 bases and 3 bases, with 9 bases remaining between them.

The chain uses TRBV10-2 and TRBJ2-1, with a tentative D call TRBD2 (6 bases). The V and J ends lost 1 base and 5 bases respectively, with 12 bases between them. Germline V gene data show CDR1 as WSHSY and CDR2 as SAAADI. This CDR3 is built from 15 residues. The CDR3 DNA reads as TGCGCCAGCAGTGAGTTCGGGGGATCAGACAATGAGCAGTTCTTC. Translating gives CASSEFGGSDNEQFF.

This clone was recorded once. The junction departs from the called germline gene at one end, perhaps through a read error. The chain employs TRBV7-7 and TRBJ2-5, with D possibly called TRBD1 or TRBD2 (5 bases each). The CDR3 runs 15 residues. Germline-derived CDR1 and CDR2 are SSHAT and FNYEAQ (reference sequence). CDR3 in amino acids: CASSFSGTYQETQYF. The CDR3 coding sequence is TGTGCTAGCAGCTTTTCAGGGACGTACCAAGAGACCCAGTACTTC. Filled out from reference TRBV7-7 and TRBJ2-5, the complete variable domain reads GAGVSQSPRYKVTKRGQDVTLRCDPISSHATLYWYQQALGQGPEFLTYFNYEAQPDKSGLPSDRFSAERPEGSISTLTIQRTEQRDSAMYRCASSFSGTYQETQYFGPGTRLLVL.

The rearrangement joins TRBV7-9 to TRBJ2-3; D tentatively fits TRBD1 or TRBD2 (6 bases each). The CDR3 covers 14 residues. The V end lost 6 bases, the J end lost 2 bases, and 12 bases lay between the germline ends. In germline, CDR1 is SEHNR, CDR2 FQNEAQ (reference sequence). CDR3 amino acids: CASRYGGLTDTQYF. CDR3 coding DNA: TGTGCCAGCAGGTATGGGGGGCTCACAGATACGCAGTATTTT.

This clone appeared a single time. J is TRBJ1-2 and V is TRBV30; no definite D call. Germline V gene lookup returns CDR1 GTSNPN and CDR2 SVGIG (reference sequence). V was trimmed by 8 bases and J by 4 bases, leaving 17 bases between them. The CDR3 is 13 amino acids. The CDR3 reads CARAVSVRYGYTF. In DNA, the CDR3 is TGTGCCAGGGCCGTCTCCGTACGCTATGGCTACACCTTC.